This TCR beta chain was retrieved from a study of blood T cells in healthy people across ages. Study-wide points: Lack of knowledge of donor CMV status possibly confounded expanded clonotype changes.

A second 7 to 11 cycle PCR used barcoded and J-beta primers. TCRdb itself ran the 5' RACE reads through MiXCR, one entry per CDR3 protein. The data show about 830,000 distinct CDR3 sequences, around 62% seen once. This clonotype was seen a single time. Its antigen is currently unknown. Germline-derived CDR1 and CDR2 are SGHAT and FQNNGV. The CDR3 consists of 15 residues. Every participating donor contributed about 10 milliliters of peripheral blood through a draw. Sequenced: blood. The clonotype was recovered from a man in his thirties or forties in good health. V gene TRBV11-2 combines with J gene TRBJ2-4; 10 bases are shared with TRBD1. The DNA matches TRBJ2-7 better at its end, which makes the J call doubtful. CDR3 nucleotide sequence: TGTGCCAGCAGCTTCCCGGGACAGGGGAGATACGAGCAGTACTTC. Amino acid sequence: CASSFPGQGRYEQYF.